A selection of T cell receptor beta chains follows, all from one sample in a study of blood T cell repertoires in COVID-19. TCRdb's table, derived via immunoSEQ multiplex PCR, lists solely in-frame clones and lacks some. This table holds around 95,000 clones, about 90% found once. Sequences were obtained from peripheral blood. All receptors come from a man aged 25 to 40 in a cohort sampled during active COVID-19. CDR3s include the opening cysteine and the closing phenylalanine or tryptophan. Fields, in order: V gene, J gene, clone size, D gene, CDR3 DNA, CDR3 protein. D genes are given only for firm matches. Clone size, where shown, is once, few, many, or a class for clones that have expanded.

v_gene: TRBV12-3/TRBV12-4
j_gene: TRBJ1-1
abundance: .
d_gene: TRBD1
CDR3nt: TGTGCCAGCAGTCCGGGACAGGGGGTTGAAGCTTTCTTT
CDR3aa: CASSPGQGVEAFF

v_gene: TRBV2
j_gene: TRBJ2-7
abundance: .
d_gene: .
CDR3nt: TGTGCCAGCAGTGAATTTTCTGGGGCTGGCTCCTACGAGCAGTACTTC
CDR3aa: CASSEFSGAGSYEQYF

v_gene: TRBV5-4
j_gene: TRBJ2-7
abundance: few
d_gene: TRBD1
CDR3nt: TGTGCCAGCAGCTTGGTAGGACAGGGCTACGAGCAGTACTTC
CDR3aa: CASSLVGQGYEQYF

v_gene: TRBV7-3
j_gene: TRBJ2-2
abundance: once
d_gene: TRBD2
CDR3nt: TGTGCCAGCAGCGTACTAGCGGGGGACACCGGGGAGCTGTTTTTT
CDR3aa: CASSVLAGDTGELFF

v_gene: TRBV6-5
j_gene: TRBJ1-2
abundance: .
d_gene: .
CDR3nt: TGTGCCAGCAGTTACCAGGCCAATGGCTACACCTTC
CDR3aa: CASSYQANGYTF

v_gene: TRBV27
j_gene: TRBJ2-7
abundance: .
d_gene: .
CDR3nt: TGTGCCAGCACCAAAGACCGGACTTCCTACGAGCAGTACTTC
CDR3aa: CASTKDRTSYEQYF

v_gene: TRBV3-1/TRBV3-2
j_gene: TRBJ1-2
abundance: .
d_gene: .
CDR3nt: TGTGCCAGCAGCCAAACCGCTTCCGGAGGCTATGGCTACACCTTC
CDR3aa: CASSQTASGGYGYTF

v_gene: TRBV5-4
j_gene: TRBJ1-1
abundance: .
d_gene: TRBD1
CDR3nt: TGTGCCAGCACCGTCCCGGGACAGGTGGGAGCTTTCTTT
CDR3aa: CASTVPGQVGAFF

v_gene: TRBV19
j_gene: TRBJ1-5
abundance: few
d_gene: .
CDR3nt: TGTGCCAGTAGTATGGGTAGGACAGCCGCCTATAGCAATCAGCCCCAGCATTTT
CDR3aa: CASSMGRTAAYSNQPQHF

v_gene: TRBV5-5
j_gene: TRBJ1-4
abundance: .
d_gene: TRBD1
CDR3nt: TGTGCCAGCAGCACGGGACAGGGGAGCGGTGAAAAACTGTTTTTT
CDR3aa: CASSTGQGSGEKLFF

v_gene: TRBV7-9
j_gene: TRBJ2-1
abundance: .
d_gene: TRBD1
CDR3nt: TGTGCCAGCAGCACCGGGACAGGGGCCCTTAAGGAGCAGTTCTTC
CDR3aa: CASSTGTGALKEQFF

v_gene: TRBV14
j_gene: TRBJ1-4
abundance: few
d_gene: TRBD1
CDR3nt: TGTGCCAGCAGCCAAGCGAGACAACCACAGGGGAGAAATGAAAAACTGTTTTTT
CDR3aa: CASSQARQPQGRNEKLFF

v_gene: TRBV10-1
j_gene: TRBJ2-7
abundance: .
d_gene: TRBD2
CDR3nt: TGCGCCAGCAGCACCCCCGGACTAGCGGGGGTTCCCGGCTCCTACGAGCAGTACTTC
CDR3aa: CASSTPGLAGVPGSYEQYF

v_gene: TRBV28
j_gene: TRBJ2-1
abundance: .
d_gene: TRBD1
CDR3nt: TGTGCCAGCATCACAGATGGGGTTGGGGACAGGGGGCCGGCTGAGCAGTTCTTC
CDR3aa: CASITDGVGDRGPAEQFF

v_gene: TRBV5-4
j_gene: TRBJ2-7
abundance: .
d_gene: TRBD1
CDR3nt: TGTGCCAGCAGCTTCCCCGGGACAGCTCCCGGCGGGCAGTACTTC
CDR3aa: CASSFPGTAPGGQYF

v_gene: TRBV7-6
j_gene: TRBJ2-3
abundance: .
d_gene: .
CDR3nt: TGTGCCAGCAGCTTGGGCGGGGGCCACACAGATACGCAGTATTTT
CDR3aa: CASSLGGGHTDTQYF

v_gene: TRBV6-5
j_gene: TRBJ1-5
abundance: .
d_gene: TRBD1
CDR3nt: TGTGCCAGCAGCCGGACAGGGGGCGGTCAGCCCCAGCATTTT
CDR3aa: CASSRTGGGQPQHF

v_gene: TRBV4-2
j_gene: TRBJ1-4
abundance: once
d_gene: TRBD1
CDR3nt: TGTGCCAGCAGCCAAACCACCGGGACAGGGTGGGAAAAACTGTTTTTT
CDR3aa: CASSQTTGTGWEKLFF

v_gene: TRBV10-3
j_gene: TRBJ2-1
abundance: .
d_gene: .
CDR3nt: TGTGCCATCAGTGAGTCGGGTGAGGGCCATGAGCAGTTCTTC
CDR3aa: CAISESGEGHEQFF

v_gene: TRBV28
j_gene: TRBJ1-1
abundance: .
d_gene: .
CDR3nt: TGTGCCAGCAGTTCTCCAGGGGAAAGGGACACTGAAGCTTTCTTT
CDR3aa: CASSSPGERDTEAFF

v_gene: TRBV13
j_gene: TRBJ2-5
abundance: .
d_gene: TRBD2
CDR3nt: TGTGCCAGCAGCTTAGGTAGCGGGGGGGCGCAAGAGACCCAGTACTTC
CDR3aa: CASSLGSGGAQETQYF

v_gene: TRBV2
j_gene: TRBJ2-5
abundance: .
d_gene: .
CDR3nt: TGTGCCAGCAGACCCTACGAAGAGACCCAGTACTTC
CDR3aa: CASRPYEETQYF

v_gene: TRBV6-5
j_gene: TRBJ1-1
abundance: .
d_gene: .
CDR3nt: TGTGCCACCCGAACTACCAGGGGGAACACTGAAGCTTTCTTT
CDR3aa: CATRTTRGNTEAFF

v_gene: TRBV28
j_gene: TRBJ1-4
abundance: once
d_gene: .
CDR3nt: TGTGGTACCGGGTACGCTAATGAAAAACTGTTTTTT
CDR3aa: CGTGYANEKLFF

v_gene: TRBV10-3
j_gene: TRBJ2-1
abundance: .
d_gene: TRBD1
CDR3nt: TGTGCCATCATGGCAGGGGGCACCTACAATGAGCAGTTCTTC
CDR3aa: CAIMAGGTYNEQFF

v_gene: TRBV5-1
j_gene: TRBJ2-3
abundance: .
d_gene: TRBD1
CDR3nt: TGCGCCAGCAGCTTGGATCCCAGGGGGCGAGGAGATACGCAGTATTTT
CDR3aa: CASSLDPRGRGDTQYF

v_gene: TRBV19
j_gene: TRBJ2-1
abundance: .
d_gene: .
CDR3nt: TGTGCCAGTAGTGGGACACTGGTAGGCGATGAGCAGTTCTTC
CDR3aa: CASSGTLVGDEQFF

v_gene: TRBV11-2
j_gene: TRBJ2-4
abundance: .
d_gene: TRBD1
CDR3nt: TGTGCCAGCGGACAGGGGAAAAACATTCAGTACTTC
CDR3aa: CASGQGKNIQYF

v_gene: TRBV29-1
j_gene: TRBJ1-4
abundance: .
d_gene: TRBD1
CDR3nt: TGCAGCGTACAACAGGGGAACCGTAATGAAAAACTGTTTTTT
CDR3aa: CSVQQGNRNEKLFF

v_gene: TRBV4-1
j_gene: TRBJ1-1
abundance: .
d_gene: TRBD1
CDR3nt: TGCGCCAGCAGCCAAGTGAGACAGGGAAACACTGAAGCTTTCTTT
CDR3aa: CASSQVRQGNTEAFF

v_gene: TRBV3-1/TRBV3-2
j_gene: TRBJ1-1
abundance: .
d_gene: TRBD1
CDR3nt: TGTGCCAGCAGCCGACCAACAGGGGCTTCGAACACTGAAGCTTTCTTT
CDR3aa: CASSRPTGASNTEAFF

v_gene: TRBV5-1
j_gene: TRBJ2-3
abundance: .
d_gene: .
CDR3nt: TGCGCCAGCAGCTTTCGACTAGGAGCACTGGGCACAGATACGCAGTATTTT
CDR3aa: CASSFRLGALGTDTQYF

v_gene: TRBV21-1
j_gene: TRBJ1-4
abundance: .
d_gene: .
CDR3nt: TGTGCCAGCACCTGTAATGAAAAACTGTTTTTT
CDR3aa: CASTCNEKLFF

v_gene: TRBV19
j_gene: TRBJ1-6
abundance: few
d_gene: TRBD1
CDR3nt: TGTGCCAGTAGCCTGACAGGGGTGGGTTCACCCCTCCACTTT
CDR3aa: CASSLTGVGSPLHF

v_gene: TRBV5-1
j_gene: TRBJ1-4
abundance: many
d_gene: .
CDR3nt: TGCGCCAGCAGCACTGGACAGTTTGATAATGAAAAACTGTTTTTT
CDR3aa: CASSTGQFDNEKLFF

v_gene: TRBV11-2
j_gene: TRBJ2-7
abundance: .
d_gene: TRBD1
CDR3nt: TGTGCCAGCAGCTTAGATCCGGGACAGGCTACCTACGAGCAGTACTTC
CDR3aa: CASSLDPGQATYEQYF

v_gene: TRBV15
j_gene: TRBJ2-1
abundance: .
d_gene: .
CDR3nt: TGTGCCACCAGCAGAGATTCTTATGGGGGGGCCAACAATGAGCAGTTCTTC
CDR3aa: CATSRDSYGGANNEQFF

v_gene: TRBV11-2
j_gene: TRBJ2-1
abundance: .
d_gene: TRBD2
CDR3nt: TGTGCCAGCAGCGCCCGACCCGGACTAGCGGGGGGCGATGAGCAGTTCTTC
CDR3aa: CASSARPGLAGGDEQFF

v_gene: TRBV2
j_gene: TRBJ2-1
abundance: .
d_gene: TRBD1
CDR3nt: TGTGCCAGCACATCATTTGGAGGACAGGCAAATGAGCAGTTCTTC
CDR3aa: CASTSFGGQANEQFF

v_gene: TRBV6-5
j_gene: TRBJ2-1
abundance: .
d_gene: TRBD2
CDR3nt: TGTGCCAGCAGGACTAGCGGGGGGGCCTACAATGAGCAGTTCTTC
CDR3aa: CASRTSGGAYNEQFF

v_gene: TRBV5-1
j_gene: TRBJ1-2
abundance: once
d_gene: .
CDR3nt: TGCGCCAGCAGCTCCCGAGAGCGGGGGCTCAACTATGGCTACACCTTC
CDR3aa: CASSSRERGLNYGYTF

v_gene: TRBV19
j_gene: TRBJ2-3
abundance: .
d_gene: TRBD2
CDR3nt: TGTGCCAGCACCCCCGGGGTACTAGCGACAGATACGCAGTATTTT
CDR3aa: CASTPGVLATDTQYF

v_gene: TRBV15
j_gene: TRBJ2-7
abundance: .
d_gene: TRBD1
CDR3nt: TGTGCCACCAGCAGAGGACAGGGACCCTACGAGCAGTACTTC
CDR3aa: CATSRGQGPYEQYF

v_gene: TRBV11-3
j_gene: TRBJ2-1
abundance: .
d_gene: TRBD2
CDR3nt: TGTGCCAGCAGCAAACATAGCGGGGGGGAAAATGAGCAGTTCTTC
CDR3aa: CASSKHSGGENEQFF

v_gene: TRBV12-5
j_gene: TRBJ1-2
abundance: .
d_gene: TRBD1
CDR3nt: TGTGCTAGTGGTGTGACATCTGGACCCAGGGGGCTGGCTAACTATGGCTACACCTTC
CDR3aa: CASGVTSGPRGLANYGYTF

v_gene: TRBV30
j_gene: TRBJ1-6
abundance: .
d_gene: TRBD1
CDR3nt: TGTGCCTGGATGCGGGACAGTAATTCACCCCTCCACTTT
CDR3aa: CAWMRDSNSPLHF

v_gene: TRBV6-6
j_gene: TRBJ2-3
abundance: .
d_gene: TRBD2
CDR3nt: TGTGCCAGCAGCCTATCGGAAGAATCGGTCCTAGCGGGGCACACAGATACGCAGTATTTT
CDR3aa: CASSLSEESVLAGHTDTQYF